Each of the 14 T cell receptor beta chains below was sequenced from the same sample in a study of blood T cell repertoires in COVID-19 (dated by TCRdb to 2020 to 2022). Library construction relied on the immunoSEQ multiplex PCR assay. Entries here come from immuneACCESS through TCRdb and include only in-frame sequences with V and J called. Some clones fail to appear in such tables; in the studies checked, an unresolved V gene covers under half of the shortfall, and the cause of the remainder is unknown. The sample yields 390,000 or so clones; roughly 89% were counted once. Of the sample, more than 1.4% is held by the ten largest clones. Specimen: peripheral blood. These receptors all come from a woman between 25 and 40 years old with active or convalescent COVID-19.

This clone was counted a few times. This rearrangement joins TRBV7-8 to TRBJ2-7; TRBD2 matches 11 bases. The length of the CDR3 is 17 residues. Germline trimming cut 0 bases from V and 2 bases from J; bases unmatched to any gene: 6. The V gene's germline CDR1 is SGHVS and CDR2 FQNEAQ. CDR3 nucleotide sequence: TGTGCCAGCAGCTTAGCCCTGGGACTAGCGGCCCCCTACGAGCAGTACTTC. Protein sequence: CASSLALGLAAPYEQYF.

The chain joins TRBV6-5 to TRBJ2-3; 14 bases are shared with TRBD2. Looked up from germline, CDR1 is MNHEY and CDR2 is SVGAGI. V shed 7 bases, J shed 5 bases, and the junction held 2 bases outside the gene matches. The CDR3 spans 14 residues. In nucleotides, the CDR3 is TGTGCCAGCACCGGGACTAGCGGGAGAGATACGCAGTATTTT. Protein: CASTGTSGRDTQYF.

The chain recombines TRBV5-6 with TRBJ2-2; weak D call: TRBD1 (6 bases). The CDR3 loop spans 13 amino acids. CDR1 SGHDT and CDR2 YYEEEE come from the germline V gene. Between the trimmed V and J ends, which lost 4 bases and 5 bases, there was a span of 9 bases. CDR3 sequence reads: CASSRQGTGELFF. In nucleotides, the CDR3 is TGTGCCAGCAGCCGCCAGGGGACCGGGGAGCTGTTTTTT.

V usage is TRBV11-2 and J usage is TRBJ2-3, with 7 positions matching TRBD2. Germline CDR1 reads SGHAT; CDR2 reads FQNNGV. The CDR3 sequence is 18 residues long. Trimming cost V 3 bases and J 2 bases; bases outside gene matches: 14. DNA of the CDR3: TGTGCCAGCAGCTTTATAGTCAGCGGGGCGGACCCCACAGATACGCAGTATTTT. It translates to CASSFIVSGADPTDTQYF.

This clone came up a few times. The gene calls are TRBV7-2 and TRBJ2-1; 10 bases are shared with TRBD2. Losses at the gene ends were 4 bases for V and 6 bases for J; bases not matched to a gene: 9. Germline assignment: CDR1 SGHTA and CDR2 FQGNSA. This CDR3 is 16 amino acids long. CDR3 amino acids: CASSSPGLADFNEQFF. The CDR3 nucleotides read TGTGCCAGCAGCTCCCCCGGACTAGCGGACTTCAATGAGCAGTTCTTC.

The chain employs TRBV5-1 and TRBJ2-1, with a tentative D call TRBD1 (7 bases). The V end lost 0 bases, the J end lost 7 bases, and 14 bases lay between the germline ends. The CDR3 is made up of 15 amino acids. Germline V CDR1 and CDR2: SGHRS, YFSETQ. The CDR3 loop reads CASSLAAGGKNEQFF. The CDR3 nucleotides are TGCGCCAGCAGCTTGGCCGCAGGGGGGAAGAATGAGCAGTTCTTC.

This clone appeared once. This rearrangement joins TRBV27 to TRBJ2-1, with TRBD1 as a possible D gene (6 bases). The CDR3 extends over 12 amino acids. From germline, CDR1 is MNHEY and CDR2 SMNVEV (reference sequence). The V end lost 9 bases, the J end lost 4 bases, and 10 bases lay between the germline ends. For the CDR3, the DNA is TGTGCCAGAAAGACAGGTTACAATGAGCAGTTCTTC. It is translated as CARKTGYNEQFF.

The DNA of the CDR3 is TGTGCCAGCAGCTACGGGACTAACACTGAAGCTTTCTTT. Translation: CASSYGTNTEAFF. V usage is TRBV13 and J usage is TRBJ1-1; D possibly corresponds to TRBD1 (5 bases). Trimming removed 4 bases at V and 2 bases at J, with 8 bases between. The length of the CDR3 is 13 residues. The germline V gene encodes CDR1 PRHDT and CDR2 FYEKMQ (reference sequence). Filled out from reference TRBV13 and TRBJ1-1, the complete variable domain reads AAGVIQSPRHLIKEKRETATLKCYPIPRHDTVYWYQQGPGQDPQFLISFYEKMQSDKGSIPDRFSAQQFSDYHSELNMSSLELGDSALYFCASSYGTNTEAFFGQGTRLTVV.

The chain is built from TRBV6-5 and TRBJ1-4; the D is unclear. Germline V lookup: CDR1 MNHEY, CDR2 SVGAGI. This CDR3 is 14 amino acids long. Trimming cost V 4 bases and J 3 bases, with 9 bases left between them. The CDR3 nucleotides are TGTGCCAGCAGTTCAAGCGGGCCTAATGAAAAACTGTTTTTT. Its protein product is CASSSSGPNEKLFF.

The gene calls are TRBV3-1 (or the pseudogene TRBV3-2) and TRBJ2-5, with 9 positions matching TRBD2. The length of the CDR3 is 17 residues. Germline V lookup: CDR1 LGHDT, CDR2 YNNKEL (reference sequence). Trimming took 3 bases from V and 1 from J; bases not matched to a gene: 9. The CDR3 coding sequence is TGTGCCAGCAGCCATCGAGCGGGAGGCCCTCCCCAAGAGACCCAGTACTTC. As protein: CASSHRAGGPPQETQYF.

The chain couples TRBV5-1 to TRBJ2-3; the match to TRBD1 covers 10 bases. With V trimmed by 5 bases and J by 4 bases, 4 bases remained unmatched. Germline CDR1 SGHRS, CDR2 YFSETQ. The CDR3 is 14 amino acids. The CDR3 loop is CASSRGTGADTQYF. The CDR3 DNA sequence: TGCGCCAGCAGTCGAGGGACAGGGGCAGATACGCAGTATTTT.

V and J are TRBV6-2 or TRBV6-3 and TRBJ1-2; 12 bases match TRBD1. The CDR3 totals 14 residues. Germline V lookup: CDR1 MNHEY, CDR2 SVGEGT. Trimming at V came to 3 bases and at J to 7 bases, leaving 3 bases not matched to a gene. DNA of the CDR3: TGTGCCAGCAGTTATCAGGGACAGGGGGCTGGCTACACCTTC. The encoded protein is CASSYQGQGAGYTF.

The V call is TRBV10-1, the J call TRBJ1-2; D is unclear. Trimming stripped 2 bases from V and 2 bases from J, with 6 bases between. The CDR3 covers 13 residues. Per the germline V gene, CDR1 is WNHNN and CDR2 is SYGVQD (reference sequence). The CDR3 DNA reads TGCGCCAGCAGTGAGAGTACAAACTATGGCTACACCTTC. Encoded protein: CASSESTNYGYTF.

The chain carries TRBV5-1 and TRBJ2-6, with 10 positions matching TRBD2. This CDR3 is 17 amino acids long. V lost 6 bases to trimming and J lost 3 bases; unmatched junction nucleotides: 9. CDR1 and CDR2 (germline): SGHRS, YFSETQ. CDR3 sequence (DNA): TGCGCCAGCACTGCTAGCGGGGGTCTAGGTGGGGCCAACGTCCTGACTTTC. Translation: CASTASGGLGGANVLTF.